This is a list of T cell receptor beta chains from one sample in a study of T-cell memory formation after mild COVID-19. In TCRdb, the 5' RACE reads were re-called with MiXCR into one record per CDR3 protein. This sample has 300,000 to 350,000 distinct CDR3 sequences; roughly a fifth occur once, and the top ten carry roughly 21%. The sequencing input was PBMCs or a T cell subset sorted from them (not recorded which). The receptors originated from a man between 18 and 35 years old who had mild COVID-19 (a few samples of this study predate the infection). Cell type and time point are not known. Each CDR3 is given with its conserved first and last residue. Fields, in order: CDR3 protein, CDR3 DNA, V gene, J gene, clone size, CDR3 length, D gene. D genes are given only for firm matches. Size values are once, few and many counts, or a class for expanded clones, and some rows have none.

CDR3 protein: CASSWDLGTGELFF
CDR3 DNA: TGTGCCAGCAGCTGGGACCTGGGCACCGGGGAGCTGTTTTTT
V gene: TRBV5-5
J gene: TRBJ2-2
clone size: NA
CDR3 length: 14
D gene: NA

CDR3 protein: CASSPGTSLSEQYF
CDR3 DNA: TGTGCCAGCAGCCCCGGGACTAGCCTATCCGAGCAGTACTTC
V gene: TRBV3-1
J gene: TRBJ2-7
clone size: NA
CDR3 length: 14
D gene: TRBD2

CDR3 protein: CASSPGRASNTGELFF
CDR3 DNA: TGTGCCAGCAGCCCCGGCCGAGCTTCGAACACCGGGGAGCTGTTTTTT
V gene: TRBV5-8
J gene: TRBJ2-2
clone size: few
CDR3 length: 16
D gene: NA

CDR3 protein: CASSSLRGGARNEKFF
CDR3 DNA: TGTGCCAGCAGCTCCCTCCGCGGGGGGGCGAGAAATGAGAAGTTCTTC
V gene: TRBV11-2
J gene: TRBJ2-1
clone size: few
CDR3 length: 16
D gene: TRBD2

CDR3 protein: CASSFTSGSEQFF
CDR3 DNA: TGTGCCAGCAGTTTTACTAGCGGCAGTGAGCAGTTCTTC
V gene: TRBV12-3/TRBV12-4
J gene: TRBJ2-1
clone size: few
CDR3 length: 13
D gene: TRBD2

CDR3 protein: CASALSGGAGSDTQYF
CDR3 DNA: TGCGCCAGCGCATTAAGCGGGGGGGCCGGGTCAGATACGCAGTATTTT
V gene: TRBV5-1
J gene: TRBJ2-3
clone size: NA
CDR3 length: 16
D gene: TRBD2

CDR3 protein: CASSLDAPQGEKLFF
CDR3 DNA: TGCGCCAGCAGCTTGGACGCACCTCAGGGGGAAAAACTGTTTTTT
V gene: TRBV5-1
J gene: TRBJ1-4
clone size: NA
CDR3 length: 15
D gene: NA

CDR3 protein: CASRSYMTYGYTF
CDR3 DNA: TGTGCCAGCCGCTCTTATATGACCTATGGCTACACCTTC
V gene: TRBV9
J gene: TRBJ1-2
clone size: few
CDR3 length: 13
D gene: NA

CDR3 protein: CASSLRNGLAKETQYF
CDR3 DNA: TGTGCCAGCAGCTTGCGGAACGGTCTGGCAAAAGAGACCCAGTACTTC
V gene: TRBV7-2
J gene: TRBJ2-5
clone size: NA
CDR3 length: 16
D gene: NA

CDR3 protein: CSVWTAGANVLTF
CDR3 DNA: TGCAGCGTTTGGACAGCTGGGGCCAACGTCCTGACTTTC
V gene: TRBV29-1
J gene: TRBJ2-6
clone size: NA
CDR3 length: 13
D gene: NA

CDR3 protein: CSAREQGQGSGYTF
CDR3 DNA: TGCAGTGCTAGAGAGCAGGGACAGGGTTCTGGCTACACCTTC
V gene: TRBV20-1
J gene: TRBJ1-2
clone size: NA
CDR3 length: 14
D gene: TRBD1

CDR3 protein: CASSFTSGGRDTQYF
CDR3 DNA: TGTGCCAGCAGTTTCACTAGCGGGGGTCGAGATACGCAGTATTTT
V gene: TRBV12-3/TRBV12-4
J gene: TRBJ2-3
clone size: few
CDR3 length: 15
D gene: TRBD2

CDR3 protein: CASSPRQGADYGYTF
CDR3 DNA: TGTGCCAGCAGCCCAAGACAGGGGGCCGACTATGGCTACACCTTC
V gene: TRBV7-6
J gene: TRBJ1-2
clone size: NA
CDR3 length: 15
D gene: TRBD1

CDR3 protein: CASSFSLGQSGELFF
CDR3 DNA: TGTGCCAGCAGCTTTTCCCTGGGCCAGTCCGGGGAGCTGTTTTTT
V gene: TRBV7-2
J gene: TRBJ2-2
clone size: NA
CDR3 length: 15
D gene: NA

CDR3 protein: CASTLIPGQGGPYNSPLHF
CDR3 DNA: TGTGCCAGCACCCTAATTCCGGGACAGGGTGGACCCTATAATTCACCCCTCCACTTT
V gene: TRBV6-2/TRBV6-3
J gene: TRBJ1-6
clone size: NA
CDR3 length: 19
D gene: TRBD1

CDR3 protein: CATGRRLRFSGNTIYF
CDR3 DNA: TGTGCCACTGGGAGGAGATTACGGTTCTCTGGAAACACCATATATTTT
V gene: TRBV21-1
J gene: TRBJ1-3
clone size: NA
CDR3 length: 16
D gene: NA

CDR3 protein: CATSDRDRDGETQYF
CDR3 DNA: TGTGCCACCAGTGATAGGGACAGGGACGGGGAGACCCAGTACTTC
V gene: TRBV24-1
J gene: TRBJ2-5
clone size: few
CDR3 length: 15
D gene: TRBD1

CDR3 protein: CASSLVSREGYTF
CDR3 DNA: TGCGCCAGCAGCTTGGTGTCCAGGGAGGGCTACACCTTC
V gene: TRBV5-1
J gene: TRBJ1-2
clone size: NA
CDR3 length: 13
D gene: NA

CDR3 protein: CASSLGTGTETQYF
CDR3 DNA: TGTGCCAGCAGCCTTGGGACAGGTACAGAGACCCAGTACTTC
V gene: TRBV7-8
J gene: TRBJ2-5
clone size: NA
CDR3 length: 14
D gene: TRBD1

CDR3 protein: CASSIGSDTGELFF
CDR3 DNA: TGCGCCAGCAGCATAGGGTCCGACACCGGGGAGCTGTTTTTT
V gene: TRBV5-1
J gene: TRBJ2-2
clone size: few
CDR3 length: 14
D gene: NA

CDR3 protein: CASSPIINRGEQFF
CDR3 DNA: TGTGCCAGCAGCCCCATCATAAACCGGGGTGAGCAGTTCTTC
V gene: TRBV7-9
J gene: TRBJ2-1
clone size: NA
CDR3 length: 14
D gene: NA

CDR3 protein: CATSRERLSNTEAFF
CDR3 DNA: TGTGCCACCAGCAGAGAGAGATTATCCAACACTGAAGCTTTCTTT
V gene: TRBV15
J gene: TRBJ1-1
clone size: NA
CDR3 length: 15
D gene: NA

CDR3 protein: CASSYGAYGQETQYF
CDR3 DNA: TGTGCCAGCAGCTACGGGGCCTACGGGCAAGAGACCCAGTACTTC
V gene: TRBV7-8
J gene: TRBJ2-5
clone size: few
CDR3 length: 15
D gene: NA

CDR3 protein: CASSKTVNTEAFF
CDR3 DNA: TGTGCCAGCAGCAAGACCGTGAACACTGAAGCTTTCTTT
V gene: TRBV7-6
J gene: TRBJ1-1
clone size: NA
CDR3 length: 13
D gene: NA

CDR3 protein: CASSYSTSAGYTF
CDR3 DNA: TGTGCCAGCAGTTACTCGACTTCCGCCGGCTACACCTTC
V gene: TRBV6-2/TRBV6-3
J gene: TRBJ1-2
clone size: few
CDR3 length: 13
D gene: NA

CDR3 protein: CASNPQGGTKTEAFF
CDR3 DNA: TGTGCCAGCAATCCACAGGGCGGCACTAAGACTGAAGCTTTCTTT
V gene: TRBV7-9
J gene: TRBJ1-1
clone size: NA
CDR3 length: 15
D gene: NA